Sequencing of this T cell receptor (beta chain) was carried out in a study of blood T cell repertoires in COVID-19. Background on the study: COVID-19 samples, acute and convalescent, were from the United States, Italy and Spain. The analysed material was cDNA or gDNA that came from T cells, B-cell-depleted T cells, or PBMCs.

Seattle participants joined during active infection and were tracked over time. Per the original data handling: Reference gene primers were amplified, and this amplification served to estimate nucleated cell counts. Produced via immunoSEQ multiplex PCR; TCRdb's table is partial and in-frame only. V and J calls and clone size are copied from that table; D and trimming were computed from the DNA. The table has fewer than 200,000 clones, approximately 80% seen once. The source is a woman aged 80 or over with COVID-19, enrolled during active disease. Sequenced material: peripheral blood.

The CDR3 DNA is TGTGCCAGCAGCCAGAATCGGGGTTCCTATGGCTACACCTTC. Translation: CASSQNRGSYGYTF. V usage is TRBV7-8 and J usage is TRBJ1-2; D is uncertain. The CDR3 loop spans 14 amino acids. Per the germline V gene, CDR1 is SGHVS and CDR2 is FQNEAQ. V dropped 5 bases and J dropped 4 bases, with 14 bases sitting between them.